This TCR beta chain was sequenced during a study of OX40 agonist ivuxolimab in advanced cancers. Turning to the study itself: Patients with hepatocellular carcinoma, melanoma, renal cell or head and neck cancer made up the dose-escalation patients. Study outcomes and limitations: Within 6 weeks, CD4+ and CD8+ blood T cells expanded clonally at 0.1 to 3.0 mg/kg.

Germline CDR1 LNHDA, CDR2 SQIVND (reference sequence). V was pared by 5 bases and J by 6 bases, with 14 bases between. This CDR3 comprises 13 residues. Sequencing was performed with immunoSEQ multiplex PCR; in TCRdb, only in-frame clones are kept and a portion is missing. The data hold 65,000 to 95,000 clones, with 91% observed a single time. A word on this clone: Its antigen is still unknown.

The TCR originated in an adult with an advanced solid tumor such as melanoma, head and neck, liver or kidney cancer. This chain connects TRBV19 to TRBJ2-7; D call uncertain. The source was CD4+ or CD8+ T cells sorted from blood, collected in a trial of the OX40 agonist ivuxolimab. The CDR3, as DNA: TGTGCCAGTAGTGAAATGATAGGTTCCGAGCAGTACTTC. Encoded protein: CASSEMIGSEQYF.